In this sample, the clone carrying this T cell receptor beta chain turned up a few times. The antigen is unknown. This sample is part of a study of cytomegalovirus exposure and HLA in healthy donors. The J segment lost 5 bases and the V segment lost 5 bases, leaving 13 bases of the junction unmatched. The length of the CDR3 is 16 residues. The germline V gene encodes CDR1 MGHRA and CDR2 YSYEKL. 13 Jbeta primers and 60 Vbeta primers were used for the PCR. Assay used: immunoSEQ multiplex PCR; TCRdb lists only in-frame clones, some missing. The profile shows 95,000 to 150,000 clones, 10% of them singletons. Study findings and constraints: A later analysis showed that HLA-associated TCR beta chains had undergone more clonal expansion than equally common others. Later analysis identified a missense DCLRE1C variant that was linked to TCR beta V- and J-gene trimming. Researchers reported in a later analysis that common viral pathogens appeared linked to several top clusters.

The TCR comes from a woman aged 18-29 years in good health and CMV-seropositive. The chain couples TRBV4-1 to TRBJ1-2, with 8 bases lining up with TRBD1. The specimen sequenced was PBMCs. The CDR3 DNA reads TGCGCCAGCAGCAAAGGCATTCCGGACAGGGAGTATGGCTACACCTTC. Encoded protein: CASSKGIPDREYGYTF.